The 16 T cell receptor beta chains given below trace back to one sample, sequenced in a study of long-term antiretroviral therapy in people with HIV. Sequencing used immunoSEQ v3.0 at survey level. TCRdb keeps only in-frame clones here, not all; method: immunoSEQ multiplex PCR. The sample shows tens of thousands of clones, about 94% of them seen only once. Sequenced material: unsorted PBMCs, taken approximately 7.1 years after starting antiretroviral therapy. These receptors originate from a man over 45 with HIV.

The chain is built from TRBV7-2 and TRBJ1-1, with no clear D. Germline CDR1 and CDR2: SGHTA and FQGNSA. V was trimmed by 5 bases and J by 5 bases, leaving 18 bases between them. The CDR3 spans 15 residues. Here the CDR3 reads CASSPPKGSGTEAFF. CDR3 sequence (DNA): TGTGCCAGCAGCCCCCCAAAAGGCTCGGGGACTGAAGCTTTCTTT.

CDR3 bases: TGCGCCAGCAGCCAGTACTCCCAGGGGGGCACTGAAGCTTTCTTT. It yields the protein CASSQYSQGGTEAFF. This chain uses TRBV4-3 with TRBJ1-1; 7 bases align to TRBD1. With 3 bases clipped from V and 4 bases from J, the junction kept 8 bases outside the gene matches. Germline V gene lookup returns CDR1 LGHNA and CDR2 YSLEER. There are 15 residues in the CDR3.

The CDR3 DNA is TGTGCCAGCAGTTTGGCAGGAGAGAACACTGAAGCTTTCTTT. Protein: CASSLAGENTEAFF. The chain carries TRBV6-5 and TRBJ1-1, with no clear D. With 4 bases removed from V and 1 base from J, the gap between germline ends came to 10 bases. The CDR3 is made up of 14 amino acids. Germline assignment: CDR1 MNHEY and CDR2 SVGAGI.

The chain joins TRBV25-1 to TRBJ1-2; D unresolved. The CDR3 extends over 16 amino acids. CDR1 and CDR2 from the germline V gene are MGHDK and SYGVNS. Trimming stripped 4 bases from V and 4 bases from J, with 19 bases between. The CDR3 DNA reads TGTGCCAGCAGTGCCCAGCGAATCTTCCCATTCTATGGCTACACCTTC. This gives the protein CASSAQRIFPFYGYTF.

The genes are TRBV7-2 and TRBJ2-7; D might be TRBD1 (5 bases). CDR1 is SGHTA, CDR2 FQGNSA, per germline. V was trimmed by 5 bases and J by 3 bases, leaving 8 bases between them. The CDR3 sequence is 12 residues long. The CDR3 protein is CASSADNYEQYF. CDR3 bases: TGTGCCAGCAGCGCGGACAACTACGAGCAGTACTTC.

V gene TRBV5-1 combines with J gene TRBJ2-2, with D possibly being TRBD2 (6 bases). Per germline, CDR1 SGHRS and CDR2 YFSETQ. V was pared by 4 bases and J by 4 bases, with 26 bases between. The CDR3 loop spans 19 amino acids. The CDR3 coding sequence is TGCGCCAGCAGCGAACACCCCGGGACTCGAGAATACGGCACCGGGGAGCTGTTTTTT. This gives the protein CASSEHPGTREYGTGELFF. The full variable domain, its missing parts supplied by reference TRBV5-1 and TRBJ2-2, is KAGVTQTPRYLIKTRGQQVTLSCSPISGHRSVSWYQQTPGQGLQFLFEYFSETQRNKGNFPGRFSGRQFSNSRSEMNVSTLELGDSALYLCASSEHPGTREYGTGELFFGEGSRLTVL.

Only a few counts were recorded for this clone. This chain uses TRBV19 with TRBJ1-2, with 8 bases aligning to TRBD1. V dropped 5 bases and J dropped 6; count of bases not matched to a gene: 8. Germline assignment: CDR1 LNHDA and CDR2 SQIVND (reference sequence). The CDR3 totals 14 residues. In nucleotides, the CDR3 is TGTGCCAGTAGTCCCTGGACAGGGATGGATGGCTACACCTTC. Encoded protein: CASSPWTGMDGYTF.

Written as DNA, the CDR3 is TGTGCCAGTAGTAGTGGTAGCGGGGGGGTTTGGACAGATACGCAGTATTTT. It encodes CASSSGSGGVWTDTQYF. This chain uses TRBV19 with TRBJ2-3; 11 bases map to TRBD2. Germline assignment: CDR1 LNHDA and CDR2 SQIVND (reference sequence). The CDR3 runs 17 residues. The V gene end was trimmed by 4 bases and the J gene end by 3 bases; junction bases not matched to a gene: 9. Looking up the rest from reference TRBV19 and TRBJ2-3 gives the full variable domain: DGGITQSPKYLFRKEGQNVTLSCEQNLNHDAMYWYRQDPGQGLRLIYYSQIVNDFQKGDIAEGYSVSREKKESFPLTVTSAQKNPTAFYLCASSSGSGGVWTDTQYFGPGTRLTVL.

This sequence joins TRBV10-1 and TRBJ2-3; 11 bases match TRBD2. CDR1 is WNHNN, CDR2 SYGVQD, per germline (reference sequence). V lost 0 bases to trimming and J lost 5 bases; unmatched junction nucleotides: 7. This CDR3 has 17 amino acids. The CDR3 nucleotides read TGCGCCAGCAGTGAGTCGATTAGCGGGGGGGCCTTAGATACGCAGTATTTT. Translated: CASSESISGGALDTQYF.

The chain combines TRBV28 with TRBJ2-5, with D unclear. The germline V gene encodes CDR1 MDHEN and CDR2 SYDVKM. The V gene lost 4 bases and the J gene lost 0 bases, with 6 bases spanning the gap. This CDR3 region has 13 residues. The CDR3 here is CASSYGYQETQYF. The CDR3 DNA is TGTGCCAGCAGTTATGGCTACCAAGAGACCCAGTACTTC.

The chain links TRBV7-8 to TRBJ1-4; D might be TRBD1 (5 bases). CDR1 is SGHVS and CDR2 is FQNEAQ in the germline V gene. This CDR3 contains 16 residues. Trimming took 5 bases from V and 0 from J, leaving 13 bases between them. CDR3 nucleotide sequence: TGTGCCAGCAGCGTTATCGGGGGAGCAACTAATGAAAAACTGTTTTTT. This translates into CASSVIGGATNEKLFF.

This rearrangement joins TRBV4-1 to TRBJ1-4; no reliable D call. The CDR3 loop spans 14 amino acids. V gave up 0 bases and J gave up 13 bases, with 15 bases separating them. Germline CDR1 reads MGHRA; CDR2 reads YSYEKL. The CDR3 here is CASSQEDRVTLLFF. In DNA form, the CDR3 reads TGCGCCAGCAGCCAAGAGGACCGCGTGACTCTACTGTTTTTT.

The rearrangement joins TRBV5-4 to TRBJ2-5, with a tentative D call TRBD1 (5 bases). The end of the DNA is better explained by TRBJ2-7, so the J call may be wrong. This CDR3 spans 12 amino acids. Germline CDR1 is SGHNT and CDR2 is YYREEE (reference sequence). The CDR3 is CASSLKGVEQYF. The CDR3 nucleotides are TGTGCCAGCAGCTTGAAAGGGGTCGAGCAGTACTTC.

This chain connects TRBV2 to TRBJ1-2, with TRBD1 matching 10 bases. Trimming at V came to 8 bases and at J to 5 bases, leaving 5 bases not matched to a gene. CDR3 length: 13 amino acids. Germline V CDR1 and CDR2: SNHLY, FYNNEI. The CDR3, as DNA: TGTGCCAGCTTGGGACAGGGGCTATATGGCTACACCTTC. It encodes CASLGQGLYGYTF.

The DNA for the CDR3 is TGTGCCAGTAGTAGGGGCGCTAGCGGGGTCTTCCAAGAGACCCAGTACTTC. Amino acids: CASSRGASGVFQETQYF. The gene calls are TRBV19 and TRBJ2-5; the match to TRBD2 covers 9 bases. The CDR3 totals 17 residues. Germline CDR1 LNHDA, CDR2 SQIVND (reference sequence). The J segment lost 1 base and the V segment lost 4 bases, leaving 10 bases of the junction unmatched.

V is TRBV19 and J is TRBJ1-5; no definite D call. CDR3 length: 15 amino acids. Trimming removed 3 bases at V and 0 bases at J, with 9 bases between. Germline CDR1 and CDR2: LNHDA and SQIVND (reference sequence). CDR3 in amino acids: CASSMAEYSNQPQHF. Written as DNA, the CDR3 is TGTGCCAGTAGTATGGCGGAATATAGCAATCAGCCCCAGCATTTT.